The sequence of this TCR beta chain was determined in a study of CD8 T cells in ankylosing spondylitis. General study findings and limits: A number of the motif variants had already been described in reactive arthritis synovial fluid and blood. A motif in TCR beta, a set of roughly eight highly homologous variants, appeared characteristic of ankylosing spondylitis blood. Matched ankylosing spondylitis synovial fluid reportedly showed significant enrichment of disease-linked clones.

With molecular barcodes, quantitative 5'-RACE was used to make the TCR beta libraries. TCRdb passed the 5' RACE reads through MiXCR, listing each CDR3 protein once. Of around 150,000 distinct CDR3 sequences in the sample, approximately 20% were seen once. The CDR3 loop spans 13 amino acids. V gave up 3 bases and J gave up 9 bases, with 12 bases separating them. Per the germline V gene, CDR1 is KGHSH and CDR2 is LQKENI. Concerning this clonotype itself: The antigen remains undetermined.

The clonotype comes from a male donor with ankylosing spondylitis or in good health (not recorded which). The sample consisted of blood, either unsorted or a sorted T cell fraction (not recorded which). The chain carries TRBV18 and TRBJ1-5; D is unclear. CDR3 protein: CASSPLEKAPQHF. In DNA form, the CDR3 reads TGTGCCAGCTCACCCCTAGAGAAAGCGCCCCAGCATTTT.